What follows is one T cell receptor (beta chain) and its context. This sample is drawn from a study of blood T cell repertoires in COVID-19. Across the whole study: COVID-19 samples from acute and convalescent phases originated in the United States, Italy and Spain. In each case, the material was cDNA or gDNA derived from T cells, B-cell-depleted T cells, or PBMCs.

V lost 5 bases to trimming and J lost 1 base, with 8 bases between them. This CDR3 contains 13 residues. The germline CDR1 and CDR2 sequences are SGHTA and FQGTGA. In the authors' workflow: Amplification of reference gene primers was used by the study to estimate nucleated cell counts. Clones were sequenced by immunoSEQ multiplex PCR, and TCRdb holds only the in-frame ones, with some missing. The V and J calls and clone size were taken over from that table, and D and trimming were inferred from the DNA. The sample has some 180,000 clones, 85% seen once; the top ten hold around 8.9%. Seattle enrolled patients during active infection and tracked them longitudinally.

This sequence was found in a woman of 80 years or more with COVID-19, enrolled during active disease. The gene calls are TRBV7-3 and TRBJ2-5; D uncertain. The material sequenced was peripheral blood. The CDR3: CASSPNAQETQYF. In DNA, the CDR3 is TGTGCCAGCAGCCCTAACGCCCAAGAGACCCAGTACTTC.